These T cell receptor beta chains were read from a single sample in a study of T cell responses to AZD1222 COVID-19 vaccine. Here immunoSEQ multiplex PCR was the method, and the copy in TCRdb shows in-frame clones only, minus some. The sample records 160,000 or so clones, 90% to 95% being singletons. Sequencing used peripheral blood, obtained on day 0 of AZD1222 vaccination. These receptors were taken from an adult in good health. The CDR3 runs from the conserved cysteine through the conserved F or W. A D gene is named only where the DNA matches it firmly. Not every row has a clone size; where given, it reads once, few, many or a size class.

v_call	j_call	clone_size	d_call	cdr3_aa	cdr3_nt
TRBV4-2	TRBJ2-1	.	TRBD1	CASSQDSQGDSYNEQFF	TGTGCCAGCAGCCAAGACTCACAGGGGGACTCCTACAATGAGCAGTTCTTC
TRBV19	TRBJ1-1	.	TRBD1	CASSTSGQGRYEAFF	TGTGCCAGTAGTACCTCAGGACAGGGACGCTATGAAGCTTTCTTT
TRBV6-5	TRBJ2-5	.	.	CASSYSIGQETQYF	TGTGCCAGCAGTTACTCTATCGGACAAGAGACCCAGTACTTC
TRBV5-1	TRBJ1-2	few	.	CASSPQGRGSGYTF	TGCGCCAGCAGCCCACAGGGTCGAGGTAGTGGCTACACCTTC
TRBV11-2	TRBJ2-7	.	.	CASSFGITTYEQYF	TGTGCCAGCAGCTTTGGGATTACGACCTACGAGCAGTACTTC
TRBV30	TRBJ1-2	.	TRBD1	CAWSVPGQGVGGYTF	TGTGCCTGGAGTGTACCGGGACAGGGGGTAGGTGGCTACACCTTC
TRBV11-2	TRBJ2-5	.	.	CASSLARSGKETQYF	TGTGCCAGCAGCTTAGCTCGCAGCGGAAAGGAGACCCAGTACTTC
TRBV7-8	TRBJ1-2	.	.	CASSLAPGAIGYTF	TGTGCCAGCAGCTTAGCTCCGGGCGCAATTGGCTACACCTTC
TRBV9	TRBJ2-1	.	TRBD1	CASSPGQGADNEQFF	TGTGCCAGCAGCCCCGGACAGGGGGCTGACAATGAGCAGTTCTTC
TRBV2	TRBJ1-2	.	TRBD1	CASNGQGMGYGYTF	TGTGCCAGCAACGGACAGGGGATGGGCTATGGCTACACCTTC
TRBV6-4	TRBJ2-2	few	.	CASSAGNTGELFF	TGTGCCAGCAGTGCAGGGAACACCGGGGAGCTGTTTTTT
TRBV28	TRBJ1-6	.	.	CASSPRNLDSSYNSPLHF	TGTGCCAGCAGTCCGCGAAACCTGGACAGCTCCTATAATTCACCCCTCCACTTT
TRBV7-2	TRBJ2-7	once	TRBD2	CASSFDLAGPYEQYF	TGTGCCAGCAGCTTCGATTTAGCGGGCCCCTACGAGCAGTACTTC
TRBV5-1	TRBJ2-2	once	.	CASSSVLGTGELFF	TGCGCCAGCAGCTCAGTACTAGGAACCGGGGAGCTGTTTTTT
TRBV7-9	TRBJ2-2	.	TRBD2	CASSKTSGSTIGELFF	TGTGCCAGCAGCAAGACTAGCGGGAGTACGATCGGGGAGCTGTTTTTT
TRBV29-1	TRBJ2-7	.	.	CSVDGGYEQYF	TGCAGCGTTGATGGCGGATACGAGCAGTACTTC